The clone carrying this T cell receptor (beta chain) was seen a few times. The antigen is not known. The data originate from a study of T cells in Graves' hyperthyroidism and ophthalmopathy. Study details: The initial diagnosis was the point when peripheral blood was collected, ahead of any treatment. Study observations and caveats: In simple terms, a model built on 13 V-J features told ophthalmopathy apart from stable hyperthyroidism.

Germline lookup yields CDR1 MNHNS and CDR2 SASEGT. The CDR3 extends over 15 amino acids. V gave up 6 bases and J gave up 4 bases; unmatched junction bases: 10. Hyperthyroidism patients were newly diagnosed, had disease duration under 2 months, and were aged 18 to 65 years. Amplified TCR beta CDR3 regions came from RNA transcripts. First-round RT-PCR of the TCR CDR3 relied on the HTBI primer set. TCRdb recomputed calls from the multiplex PCR reads with MiXCR, one row per CDR3 protein. This table has hundreds of thousands of distinct CDR3 sequences, over 35% appearing once. The TCR originated in a man between 18 and 29 years old with Graves' hyperthyroidism. The sample was blood. V is TRBV6-1 and J is TRBJ1-1, with 8 bases lining up with TRBD1. The DNA of the CDR3 is TGTGCCAGCAGGTCCGGACAGGGAATGAGCACTGAAGCTTTCTTT. Translating it yields CASRSGQGMSTEAFF.